The source of this TCR beta chain is a study of blood T cell repertoires in COVID-19. TCRdb's copy holds only in-frame clones and misses some; the assay was immunoSEQ multiplex PCR. The sample carries approximately 310,000 clones, 75% to 90% recorded once. Losses at the gene ends were 3 bases for V and 4 bases for J; bases not matched to a gene: 7. The CDR3 has 15 residues. Germline V lookup: CDR1 SGHRS, CDR2 YFSETQ. Sequenced sample: PBMCs or T cells enriched from blood (not recorded which). This chain uses TRBV5-1 with TRBJ2-5, with TRBD1 matching over 9 bases. This receptor was taken from a man in his 60s who had recovered from COVID-19. The CDR3 DNA reads as TGCGCCAGCAGCTCCGGGACAGGGTTGGGAGAGACCCAGTACTTC. Translated, it gives CASSSGTGLGETQYF.